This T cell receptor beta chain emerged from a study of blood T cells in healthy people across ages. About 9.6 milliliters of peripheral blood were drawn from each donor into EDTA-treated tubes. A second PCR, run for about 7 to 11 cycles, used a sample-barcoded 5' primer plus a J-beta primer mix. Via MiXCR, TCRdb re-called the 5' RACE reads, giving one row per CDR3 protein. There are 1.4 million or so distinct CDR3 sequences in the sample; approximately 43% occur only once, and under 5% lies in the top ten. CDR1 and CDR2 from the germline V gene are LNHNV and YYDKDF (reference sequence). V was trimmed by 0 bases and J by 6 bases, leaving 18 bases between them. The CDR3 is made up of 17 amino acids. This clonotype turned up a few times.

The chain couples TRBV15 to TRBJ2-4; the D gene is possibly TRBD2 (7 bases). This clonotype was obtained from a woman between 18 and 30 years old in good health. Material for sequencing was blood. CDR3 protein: CATSREEGGPAGNIQYF. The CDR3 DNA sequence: TGTGCCACCAGCAGAGAGGAGGGGGGGCCGGCCGGAAACATTCAGTACTTC.